What follows describes a single TCR beta chain. These data come from a study of blood T cell repertoires in COVID-19. As processed by the authors: For nucleated cells, counts were estimated from reference gene primer amplification. Measured with immunoSEQ multiplex PCR; TCRdb has only the in-frame clones, and not every one. V, J and clone size are those of that table, while D and trimming were read from the DNA. The sample consists of about 270,000 clones, roughly 90% of them appearing once. CDR1 and CDR2 (germline): SEHNR, FQNEAQ (reference sequence). The CDR3 spans 15 residues. V shed 4 bases and J 8 bases; nucleotides not matched to a gene: 13.

The V call is TRBV7-9, the J call TRBJ1-2; 7 bases are a match to TRBD1. The specimen sequenced was peripheral blood. This clonotype was obtained from a man in his 60s who had recovered from COVID-19. The CDR3 loop is CASSSSDRDSIGYTF. In DNA, the CDR3 is TGTGCCAGCAGCTCCTCCGACAGGGATAGTATAGGCTACACCTTC.